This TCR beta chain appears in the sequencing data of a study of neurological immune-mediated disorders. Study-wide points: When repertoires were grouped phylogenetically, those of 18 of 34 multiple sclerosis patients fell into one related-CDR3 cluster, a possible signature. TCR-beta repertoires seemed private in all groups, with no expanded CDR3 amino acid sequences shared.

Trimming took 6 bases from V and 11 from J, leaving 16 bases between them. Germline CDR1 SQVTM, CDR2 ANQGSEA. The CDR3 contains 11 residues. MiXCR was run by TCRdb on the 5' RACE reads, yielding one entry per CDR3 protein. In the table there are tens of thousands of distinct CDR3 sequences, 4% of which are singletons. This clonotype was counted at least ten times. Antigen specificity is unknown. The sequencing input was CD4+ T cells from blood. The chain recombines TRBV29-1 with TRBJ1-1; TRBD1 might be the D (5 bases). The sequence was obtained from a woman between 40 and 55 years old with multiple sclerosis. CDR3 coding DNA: TGCAGCGTCCCCGCGGGGGATAGTGCTTTCTTT. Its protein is CSVPAGDSAFF.